This entry describes one TCR beta chain. Its recognized antigen is unknown. No base-level quality is on record; no much larger clone is a single base apart. The time point label of this sample denotes: pretreatment peripheral blood. The cohort included 29 patients with locally advanced or metastatic urothelial carcinoma who were treated at Memorial Sloan Kettering on a trial protocol. Peripheral blood mononuclear cells were collected from each patient pretreatment and during treatment, giving between 1 and 8 total time points per patient. The Qiagen DNeasy Blood extraction kit was used to purify genomic DNA from total PBMCs and from tumor samples. PBMCs were collected pretreatment and during treatment, and were isolated and stored as previously described. This specimen comes from a study of PD-L1 blockade in urothelial cancer (dated by TCRdb to about 2017). In the study overall: Therapy was started in the mid-2010s for all patients, and atezolizumab 1,200 mg was administered intravenously every 3 weeks. Patients had an ECOG performance status of 0 or 1 and had received between 0 and 3 prior chemotherapy regimens. Blood samples gave median yields of around 140,000 T cells and 80,000 or so unique TCRs, along with a median clonality of 0.080. Blood samples were analyzed at 3 weeks after treatment start (second dose) and at 6 weeks after treatment start. Progression-free survival longer than 6 months counted as durable clinical benefit, and TCR features were additionally tested against both progression-free and overall survival. About 85% of the 29 patients were males with bladder-origin urothelial cancer, and about 65% of the 29 reported a prior smoking history. In the same patients who had TCR sequencing, pretreatment tumors also underwent whole exome sequencing and RNA sequencing. Pretreatment tumor samples and matched peripheral blood, collected serially before and after atezolizumab treatment, underwent TCR sequencing. Nine patients achieved durable clinical benefit and 20 did not. Somatic, immune and clinical correlates of response to PD-L1 blockade with atezolizumab in urothelial cancer were the focus of an exploratory multi-omic analysis. Pretreatment blood TCR-seq was available for twenty-nine patients, at least one posttreatment blood collection was obtained for some 25 patients, and tumor TCR-seq was available for some 25 patients. On the study overall, not on this receptor specifically: A pretreatment peripheral blood TCR clonality below the median was linked to improved progression-free and overall survival. Patients with durable benefit showed greater expansion of tumor-associated TCR clones in peripheral blood 3 weeks after starting treatment (n ≈ 23, p = 0.022). Because of the small sample size (n ≈ 30) and the many exploratory analyses performed, the results are intended to be regarded as hypothesis-generating.

The CDR3 runs 16 amino acids, cysteine and phenylalanine included. Only the CDR3 part of the read is kept: 48 bases, read in frame from the first base. The V end gives up 2 bases and the J end 4 bases, leaving 6 bases in the junction not matched to a gene. The CDR1 and CDR2 encoded by the germline V gene are SGHDN and FVKESK. Synthetic TCR analog templates were spiked into each PCR to estimate absolute template abundance from read counts. Using the immunoSEQ assay, TCRbeta CDR3 regions were amplified from genomic DNA with bias-controlled V and J gene primers. Sequencing of rearranged TCRbeta segments was done at approximately 20X coverage. Regarding the original processing steps: Sequencing errors were corrected by clustering, and CDR3s were annotated against IMGT so that V, D and J genes could be assigned. Downstream analyses used only productive TCRbeta rearrangements, leaving out any out-of-frame or stop-codon sequences. Clonality was computed as one minus Shannon entropy normalized by the log of the number of unique productive sequences. Clones differing between time points or between blood and tumor were identified by Fisher's exact test with Benjamini-Hochberg correction at adjusted p below 0.01. TCRdb took over this immuneACCESS table, retaining in-frame rearrangements with V and J assigned. Such tables are incomplete; in checked studies, under half of the missing clones stem from an unresolved V gene, and the remainder is unexplained. V, J and clone size derive from that table, while D and trimming were established from the DNA sequence. The sample table lists approximately 63,000 clones, about 81% of them with a count of one. Around 1.6% of the sample belongs to the ten largest clones.

This TCR was recovered from a man between 65 and 85 years old with urothelial cancer. Sequenced here: PBMCs, sampled around atezolizumab (anti-PD-L1) treatment. This chain joins TRBV14 to TRBJ2-2; 8 junctional bases match TRBD1. The DNA sequence is given as TGTGCCAGCAGCCAAATGAGGACAGGGAGCACCGGGGAGCTGTTTTTT. Protein translation: CASSQMRTGSTGELFF. Joined to the reference TRBV14 and TRBJ2-2 proteins, this CDR3 gives the full variable domain: EAGVTQFPSHSVIEKGQTVTLRCDPISGHDNLYWYRRVMGKEIKFLLHFVKESKQDESGMPNNRFLAERTGGTYSTLKVQPAELEDSGVYFCASSQMRTGSTGELFFGEGSRLTVL.